These 10 T cell receptor beta chains originate from one sample sequenced in a study of T cells after somatic rescue of genetic block. Assay: immunoSEQ multiplex PCR; the TCRdb copy retains only in-frame clones and omits some. Of some 74,000 clones in the sample, approximately 90% were seen once. The sequencing sample was made of peripheral blood mononuclear cells (PBMCs). Receptors were obtained from a young man.

This chain connects TRBV27 to TRBJ1-6, with a tentative D call TRBD1 (5 bases). V lost 4 bases and J 3 bases, leaving 7 bases between the germline ends. This CDR3 comprises 14 residues. Germline V CDR1 and CDR2: MNHEY, SMNVEV (reference sequence). The CDR3 protein is CASSSDSYNSPLHF. The CDR3 bases are TGTGCCAGCAGTTCTGACAGCTATAATTCACCCCTCCACTTT.

The chain couples TRBV7-6 to TRBJ1-5; D is possibly TRBD1 (5 bases). Trimming took off 4 bases at V and 3 bases at J, with 16 bases between the two ends. The CDR3 has 16 residues. Germline V gene data show CDR1 as SGHVS and CDR2 as FNYEAQ. The DNA for the CDR3 is TGTGCCAGCAGCTCTAGTCCCGCAGGGCTCAATCAGCCCCAGCATTTT. Translation gives CASSSSPAGLNQPQHF.

The J gene is TRBJ2-7, the V gene TRBV6-1; the D is unclear. Trimming left V 6 bases short and J 5 bases short, with 11 bases between. Per the germline V gene, CDR1 is MNHNS and CDR2 is SASEGT. The CDR3 contains 12 residues. The CDR3 loop reads CASRDLQNEQYF. For the CDR3, the DNA is TGTGCCAGCAGGGACCTTCAAAACGAGCAGTACTTC.

This chain links TRBV9 with TRBJ1-1; D is perhaps TRBD1 (6 bases). Germline CDR1 reads SGDLS; CDR2 reads YYNGEE. The CDR3 consists of 18 residues. Trimming left V 3 bases short and J 1 base short, with 22 bases between. This CDR3 is CASSALVQGQFQNTEAFF. CDR3 nucleotide sequence: TGTGCCAGCAGCGCCCTGGTCCAGGGGCAATTCCAGAACACTGAAGCTTTCTTT. Together with reference TRBV9 and TRBJ1-1, the CDR3 gives the full variable domain: DSGVTQTPKHLITATGQRVTLRCSPRSGDLSVYWYQQSLDQGLQFLIQYYNGEERAKGNILERFSAQQFPDLHSELNLSSLELGDSALYFCASSALVQGQFQNTEAFFGQGTRLTVV.

The rearrangement uses TRBV13 and TRBJ2-6, with D unresolved. Trimming took off 3 bases at V and 3 bases at J, with 6 bases between the two ends. CDR3 length: 14 amino acids. Germline V gene lookup returns CDR1 PRHDT and CDR2 FYEKMQ (reference sequence). The CDR3: CASSFFGGANVLTF. CDR3 nucleotide sequence: TGTGCCAGCAGCTTTTTCGGTGGGGCCAACGTCCTGACTTTC.

This clone was seen once. V and J are TRBV11-2 and TRBJ1-6, with 9 bases lining up with TRBD1. Germline CDR1 and CDR2: SGHAT and FQNNGV. J gave up 10 bases and V 5 bases, and 6 bases lay outside the gene matches. The CDR3 has 14 residues. The CDR3 DNA reads TGTGCCAGCAGCCGGGGGACAGGGCACTCACCCCTCCACTTT. Translated: CASSRGTGHSPLHF.

This sequence joins TRBV27 and TRBJ2-7, with 8 bases lining up with TRBD1. Germline V gene lookup returns CDR1 MNHEY and CDR2 SMNVEV (reference sequence). The CDR3 is 14 amino acids. The trim removed 3 bases at V and 3 bases at J, leaving 4 bases unmatched. CDR3 in DNA: TGTGCCAGCAGTTTCAACACAGGGGGCTACGAGCAGTACTTC. Protein: CASSFNTGGYEQYF.

This sequence joins TRBV30 and TRBJ1-3; D is undetermined. Trimming took off 3 bases at V and 8 bases at J, with 5 bases between the two ends. This CDR3 has 10 amino acids. Germline CDR1 is GTSNPN and CDR2 is SVGIG (reference sequence). Here the CDR3 reads CAWSRDTIYF. DNA for the CDR3: TGTGCCTGGAGCCGGGACACCATATATTTT.

The rearrangement uses TRBV6-5 and TRBJ1-1, with D perhaps matching TRBD1 (5 bases). The CDR3 totals 13 residues. The germline V gene has CDR1 MNHEY and CDR2 SVGAGI. Trimming took off 8 bases at V and 5 bases at J, with 15 bases between the two ends. The CDR3 loop is CASRGGARTEAFF. CDR3 DNA: TGTGCCAGCCGAGGAGGGGCGAGAACTGAAGCTTTCTTT.

V is TRBV6-5 and J is TRBJ2-7; possible D gene TRBD2, 5 bases. Germline CDR1 reads MNHEY; CDR2 reads SVGAGI. The CDR3 runs 13 residues. Deletions cut 4 bases from V and 4 bases from J, with 11 bases between. CDR3 amino acids: CASSLGVRYEQYF. The CDR3 DNA is TGTGCCAGCAGTTTGGGAGTGCGGTACGAGCAGTACTTC.